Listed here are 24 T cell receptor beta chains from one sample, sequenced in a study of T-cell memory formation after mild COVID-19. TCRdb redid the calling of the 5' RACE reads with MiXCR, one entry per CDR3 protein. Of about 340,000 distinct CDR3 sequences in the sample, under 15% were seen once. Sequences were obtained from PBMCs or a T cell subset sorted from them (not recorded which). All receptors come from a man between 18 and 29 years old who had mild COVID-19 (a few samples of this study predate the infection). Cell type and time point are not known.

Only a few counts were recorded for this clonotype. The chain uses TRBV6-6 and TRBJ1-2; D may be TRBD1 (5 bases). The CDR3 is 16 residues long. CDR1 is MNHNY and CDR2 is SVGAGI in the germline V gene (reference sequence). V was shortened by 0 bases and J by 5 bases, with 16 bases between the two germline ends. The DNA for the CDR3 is TGTGCCAGCAGTTACTCGAACGCGGGGCTCGGGTATGGCTACACCTTC. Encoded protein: CASSYSNAGLGYGYTF.

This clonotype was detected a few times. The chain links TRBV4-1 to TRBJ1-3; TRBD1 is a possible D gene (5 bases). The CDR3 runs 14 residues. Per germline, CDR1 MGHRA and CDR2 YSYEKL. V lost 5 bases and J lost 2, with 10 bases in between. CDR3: CASSGMGAGNTIYF. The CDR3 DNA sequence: TGCGCCAGCAGCGGGATGGGGGCTGGAAACACCATATATTTT.

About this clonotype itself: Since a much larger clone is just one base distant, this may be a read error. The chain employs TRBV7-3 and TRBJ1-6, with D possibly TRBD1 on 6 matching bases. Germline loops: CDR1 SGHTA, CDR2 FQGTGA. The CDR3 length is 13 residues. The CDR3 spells CASSLRQDSPIHF. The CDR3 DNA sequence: TGTGCCAGCAGCCTACGACAGGATTCACCCATCCACTTT.

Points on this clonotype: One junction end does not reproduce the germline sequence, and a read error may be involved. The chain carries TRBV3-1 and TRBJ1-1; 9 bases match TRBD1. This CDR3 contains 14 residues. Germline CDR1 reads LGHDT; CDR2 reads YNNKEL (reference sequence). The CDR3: CASSLRQGGTEAFF. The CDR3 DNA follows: TGCGCCAGCAGCCTTAGACAGGGGGGCACTGAAGCTTTCTTT.

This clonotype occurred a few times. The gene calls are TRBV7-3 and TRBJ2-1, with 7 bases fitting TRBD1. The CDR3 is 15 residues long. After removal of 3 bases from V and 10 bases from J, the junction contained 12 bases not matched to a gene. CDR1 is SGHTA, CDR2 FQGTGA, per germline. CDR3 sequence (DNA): TGTGCCAGCAGCTTGGACAGGACCAATCGAAGGGAGCAGTTCTTC. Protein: CASSLDRTNRREQFF. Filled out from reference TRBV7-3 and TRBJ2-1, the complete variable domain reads GAGVSQTPSNKVTEKGKYVELRCDPISGHTALYWYRQSLGQGPEFLIYFQGTGAADDSGLPNDRFFAVRPEGSVSTLKIQRTERGDSAVYLCASSLDRTNRREQFFGPGTRLTVL.

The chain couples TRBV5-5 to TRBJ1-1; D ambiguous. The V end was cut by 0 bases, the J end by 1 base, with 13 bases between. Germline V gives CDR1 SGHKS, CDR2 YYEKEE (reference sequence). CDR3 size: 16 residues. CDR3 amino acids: CASSLGQAGRNTEAFF. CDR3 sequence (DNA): TGTGCCAGCAGCTTGGGTCAAGCCGGCAGGAACACTGAAGCTTTCTTT.

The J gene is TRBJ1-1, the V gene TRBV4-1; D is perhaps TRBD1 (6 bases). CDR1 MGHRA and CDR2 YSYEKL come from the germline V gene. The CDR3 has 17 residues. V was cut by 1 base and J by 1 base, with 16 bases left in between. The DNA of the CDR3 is TGCGCCAGCAGCCAAGTGGCCCAGGACAGTTGGAACACTGAAGCTTTCTTT. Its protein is CASSQVAQDSWNTEAFF.

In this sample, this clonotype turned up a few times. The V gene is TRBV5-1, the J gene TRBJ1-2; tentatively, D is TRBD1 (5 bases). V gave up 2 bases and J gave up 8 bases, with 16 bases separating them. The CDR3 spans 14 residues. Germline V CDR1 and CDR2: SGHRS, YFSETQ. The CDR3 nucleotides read TGCGCCAGCAGCTTAAAGGGGACCCCTCTAGGCTACACCTTC. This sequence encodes CASSLKGTPLGYTF.

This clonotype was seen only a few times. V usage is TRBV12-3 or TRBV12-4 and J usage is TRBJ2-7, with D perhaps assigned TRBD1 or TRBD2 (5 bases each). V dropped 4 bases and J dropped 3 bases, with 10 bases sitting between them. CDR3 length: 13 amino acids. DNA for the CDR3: TGTGCCAGCAGTTCCGGGACGGGCTACGAGCAGTACGTC. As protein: CASSSGTGYEQYV.

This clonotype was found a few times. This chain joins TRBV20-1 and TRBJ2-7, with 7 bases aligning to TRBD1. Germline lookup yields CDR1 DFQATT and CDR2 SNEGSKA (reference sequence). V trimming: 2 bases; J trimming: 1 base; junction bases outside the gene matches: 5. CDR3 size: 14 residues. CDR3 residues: CSARPDRRSYEQYF. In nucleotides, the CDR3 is TGCAGTGCTAGACCGGACAGGAGATCCTACGAGCAGTACTTC.

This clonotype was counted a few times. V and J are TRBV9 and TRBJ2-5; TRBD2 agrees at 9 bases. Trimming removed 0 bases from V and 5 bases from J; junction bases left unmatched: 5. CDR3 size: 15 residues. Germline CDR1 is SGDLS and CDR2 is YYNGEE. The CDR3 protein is CASSVAGGGGETQYF. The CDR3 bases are TGTGCCAGCAGCGTAGCTGGCGGGGGGGGCGAGACCCAGTACTTC.

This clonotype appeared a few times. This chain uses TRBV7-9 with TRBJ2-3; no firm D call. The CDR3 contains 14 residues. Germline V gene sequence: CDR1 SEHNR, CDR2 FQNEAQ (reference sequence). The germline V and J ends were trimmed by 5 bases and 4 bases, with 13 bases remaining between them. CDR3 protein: CASSHSIRPDTQYF. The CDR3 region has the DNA TGTGCCAGCAGCCACAGCATTCGGCCAGATACGCAGTATTTT.

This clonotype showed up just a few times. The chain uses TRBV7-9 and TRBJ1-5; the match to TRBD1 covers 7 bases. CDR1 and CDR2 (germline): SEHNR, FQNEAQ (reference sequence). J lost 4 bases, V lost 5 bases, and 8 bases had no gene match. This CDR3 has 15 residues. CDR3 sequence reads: CASSRIDRENQPQHF. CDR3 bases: TGTGCCAGCAGCCGGATTGACAGGGAGAATCAGCCCCAGCATTTT.

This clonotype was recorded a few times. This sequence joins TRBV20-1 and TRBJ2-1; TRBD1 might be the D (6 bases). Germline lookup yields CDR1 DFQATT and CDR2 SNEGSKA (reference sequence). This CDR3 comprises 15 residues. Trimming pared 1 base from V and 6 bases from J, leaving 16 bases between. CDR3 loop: CSARVGPSRGNEQFF. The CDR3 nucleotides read TGCAGTGCTAGAGTGGGTCCTAGCAGGGGCAATGAGCAGTTCTTC.

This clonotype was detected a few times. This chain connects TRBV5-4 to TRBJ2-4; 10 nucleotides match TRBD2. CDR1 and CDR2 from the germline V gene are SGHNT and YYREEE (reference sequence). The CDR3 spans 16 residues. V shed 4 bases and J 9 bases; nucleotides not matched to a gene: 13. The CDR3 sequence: CASSLRTSGISSIQYF. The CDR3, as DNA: TGTGCCAGCAGCCTCCGTACTAGCGGGATTTCAAGCATTCAGTACTTC.

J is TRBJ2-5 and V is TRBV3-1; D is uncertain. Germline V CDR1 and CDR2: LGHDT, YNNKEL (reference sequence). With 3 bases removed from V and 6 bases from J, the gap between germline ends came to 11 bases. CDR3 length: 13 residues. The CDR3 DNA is TGTGCCAGCAGCCAGAGGAGTGTGAAGACCCAGTACTTC. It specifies CASSQRSVKTQYF.

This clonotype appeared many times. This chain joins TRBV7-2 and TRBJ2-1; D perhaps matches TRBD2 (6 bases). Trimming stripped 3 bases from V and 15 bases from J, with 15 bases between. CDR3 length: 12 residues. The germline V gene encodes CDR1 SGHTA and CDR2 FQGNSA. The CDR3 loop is CASSLPGLRTFF. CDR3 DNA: TGTGCCAGCAGCTTGCCGGGACTGCGGACGTTCTTC.

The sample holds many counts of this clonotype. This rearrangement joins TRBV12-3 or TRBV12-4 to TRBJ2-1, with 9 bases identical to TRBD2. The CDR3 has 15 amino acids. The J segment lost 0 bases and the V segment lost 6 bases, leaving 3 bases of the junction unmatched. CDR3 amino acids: CASSETSGSYNEQFF. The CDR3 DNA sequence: TGTGCCAGCAGCGAGACTAGCGGCTCCTACAATGAGCAGTTCTTC.

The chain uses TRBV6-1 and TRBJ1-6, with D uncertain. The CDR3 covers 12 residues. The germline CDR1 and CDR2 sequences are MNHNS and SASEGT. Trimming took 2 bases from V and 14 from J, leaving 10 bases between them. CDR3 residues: CASSEFTRALHF. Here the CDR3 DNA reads TGTGCCAGCAGTGAATTTACCCGGGCCCTCCACTTT.

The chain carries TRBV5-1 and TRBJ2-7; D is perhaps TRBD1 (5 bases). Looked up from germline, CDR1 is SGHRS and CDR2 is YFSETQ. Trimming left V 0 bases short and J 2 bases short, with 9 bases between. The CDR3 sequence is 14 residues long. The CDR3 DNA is TGCGCCAGCAGCTTGGGGTTAGGGGCCTACGAGCAGTACTTC. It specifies CASSLGLGAYEQYF.

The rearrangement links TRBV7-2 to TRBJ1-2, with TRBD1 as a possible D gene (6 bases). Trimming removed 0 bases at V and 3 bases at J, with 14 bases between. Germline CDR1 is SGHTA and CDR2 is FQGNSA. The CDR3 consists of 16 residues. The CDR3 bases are TGTGCCAGCAGCTTAGCTACAGGGTCCTATGACTATGGCTACACCTTC. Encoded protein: CASSLATGSYDYGYTF.

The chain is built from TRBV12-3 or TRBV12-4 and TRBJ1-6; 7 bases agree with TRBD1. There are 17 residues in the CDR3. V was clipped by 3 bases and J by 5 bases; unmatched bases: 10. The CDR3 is CASSFNSGQSNNSPLHF. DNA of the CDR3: TGTGCCAGCAGTTTTAATTCGGGACAGAGTAATAATTCACCCCTCCACTTT.

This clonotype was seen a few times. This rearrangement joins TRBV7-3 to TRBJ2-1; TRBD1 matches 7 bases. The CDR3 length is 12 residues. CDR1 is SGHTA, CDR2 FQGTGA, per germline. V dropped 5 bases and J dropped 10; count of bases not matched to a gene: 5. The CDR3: CASSDPGQEQFF. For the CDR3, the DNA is TGTGCCAGCAGCGATCCGGGACAGGAGCAGTTCTTC.

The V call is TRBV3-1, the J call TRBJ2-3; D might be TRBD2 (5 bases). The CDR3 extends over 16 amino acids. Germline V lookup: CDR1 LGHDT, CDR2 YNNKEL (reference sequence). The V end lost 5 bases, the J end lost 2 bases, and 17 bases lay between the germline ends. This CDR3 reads CASSGGGLPPTDTQYF. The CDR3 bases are TGTGCCAGCAGCGGAGGCGGGCTCCCTCCCACAGATACGCAGTATTTT.